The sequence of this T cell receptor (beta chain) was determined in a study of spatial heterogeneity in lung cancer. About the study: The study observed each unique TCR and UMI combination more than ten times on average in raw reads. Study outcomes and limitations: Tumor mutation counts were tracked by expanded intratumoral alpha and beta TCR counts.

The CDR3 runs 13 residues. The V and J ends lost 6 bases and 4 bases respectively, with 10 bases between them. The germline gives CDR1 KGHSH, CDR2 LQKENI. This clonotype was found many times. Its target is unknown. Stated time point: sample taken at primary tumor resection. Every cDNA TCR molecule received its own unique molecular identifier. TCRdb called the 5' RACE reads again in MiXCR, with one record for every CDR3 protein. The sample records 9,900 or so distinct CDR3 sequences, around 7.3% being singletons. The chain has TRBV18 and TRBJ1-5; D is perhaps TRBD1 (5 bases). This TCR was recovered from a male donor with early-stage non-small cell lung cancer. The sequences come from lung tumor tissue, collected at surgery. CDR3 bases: TGTGCCAGCTCCGGGACCGATAATCAGCCCCAGCATTTT. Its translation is CASSGTDNQPQHF.